What follows are 30 T cell receptor beta chains derived from one specimen sequenced in a study of STAT3 mutations in large granular lymphocyte leukemia. Study observations and caveats: In T-cell large granular lymphocyte leukemia, about half of patients showed multiple immunodominant subclonotypes.

Sequenced by immunoSEQ multiplex PCR; TCRdb stores in-frame clones only, minus some. This table holds roughly 2,100 clones, about two thirds found once. The antigens these receptors bind are not known. The sample taken for sequencing was peripheral blood mononuclear cells. All receptors derive from a man between 60 and 75 years old with T-cell large granular lymphocyte leukemia. Some clones in this sample may be carry-over from other donors' samples.

This clone was picked up one time. The chain employs TRBV27 and TRBJ1-3; no firm D call. Trimming removed 8 bases at V and 0 bases at J, with 8 bases between. The CDR3 sequence is 13 residues long. Germline-derived CDR1 and CDR2 are MNHEY and SMNVEV (reference sequence). CDR3: CASPGGSGNTIYF. In DNA, the CDR3 is TGTGCCAGCCCCGGCGGCTCTGGAAACACCATATATTTT.

This clone occurred a few times. V is TRBV7-6 and J is TRBJ2-7; the D gene is possibly TRBD1 (5 bases). The germline gives CDR1 SGHVS, CDR2 FNYEAQ. This CDR3 comprises 16 residues. The ends were cut back, 5 bases at V and 1 base at J, with 18 bases in the middle. The CDR3 bases are TGTGCCAGCAGCACCAGTGGGCAGGGTTGGTCCTACGAGCAGTACTTC. It encodes CASSTSGQGWSYEQYF.

This sequence joins TRBV5-1 and TRBJ2-1; 8 bases agree with TRBD2. CDR3 length: 13 amino acids. V trimming: 0 bases; J trimming: 10 bases; junction bases outside the gene matches: 3. In germline, CDR1 is SGHRS, CDR2 YFSETQ. The CDR3, as DNA: TGCGCCAGCAGCTTGGCCTTAGCGGGGGAGCAGTTCTTC. Protein product: CASSLALAGEQFF.

The rearrangement uses TRBV5-4 and TRBJ1-2, with D possibly TRBD1 on 5 matching bases. The V end was cut by 0 bases, the J end by 1 base, with 16 bases between. Germline CDR1 reads SGHNT; CDR2 reads YYREEE (reference sequence). The CDR3 sequence is 17 residues long. Here the CDR3 DNA reads TGTGCCAGCAGCTTGGCGGCGGGACCAAACTATAACTATGGCTACACCTTC. Translating it yields CASSLAAGPNYNYGYTF.

This clone was counted between two and nine times. V gene TRBV30 combines with J gene TRBJ1-6, with a tentative D call TRBD1 (6 bases). V was trimmed by 3 bases and J by 5 bases, leaving 17 bases between them. The CDR3 is 16 residues long. CDR1 is GTSNPN, CDR2 SVGIG, per germline (reference sequence). In DNA form, the CDR3 reads TGTGCCTGGAGGACCCTGGACAGCCCCGATAATTCACCCCTCCACTTT. Protein: CAWRTLDSPDNSPLHF. The complete variable domain, with remaining parts taken from reference TRBV30 and TRBJ1-6, reads SQTIHQWPATLVQPVGSPLSLECTVEGTSNPNLYWYRQAAGRGLQLLFYSVGIGQISSEVPQNLSASRPQDRQFILSSKKLLLSDSGFYLCAWRTLDSPDNSPLHFGNGTRLTVT.

This clone was observed a single time. This rearrangement joins TRBV28 to TRBJ1-5; no clear D. The CDR3 spans 12 residues. V gave up 2 bases and J gave up 6 bases, with 5 bases separating them. Germline values: CDR1 MDHEN, CDR2 SYDVKM. The CDR3 sequence: CASSLPGQPQHF. In DNA, the CDR3 is TGTGCCAGCAGTTTACCGGGTCAGCCCCAGCATTTT.

This chain uses TRBV18 with TRBJ2-6; tentatively, D is TRBD1 (5 bases). Germline V gene lookup returns CDR1 KGHSH and CDR2 LQKENI. Between the trimmed V and J ends, which lost 0 bases and 0 bases, there was a span of 9 bases. The CDR3 totals 17 residues. The CDR3, as DNA: TGTGCCAGCTCACCACCGAACAGGCCCTCTGGGGCCAACGTCCTGACTTTC. Its protein is CASSPPNRPSGANVLTF.

The chain has TRBV18 and TRBJ2-3; 8 positions agree with TRBD1. The CDR3 is 16 amino acids. Looked up from germline, CDR1 is KGHSH and CDR2 is LQKENI. After removal of 1 base from V and 2 bases from J, the junction contained 5 bases not matched to a gene. CDR3 DNA: TGTGCCAGCTCACCACGGGAACAGGGGGTCACAGATACGCAGTATTTT. Its protein is CASSPREQGVTDTQYF.

This sequence joins TRBV27 and TRBJ1-1; D is possibly TRBD1 (5 bases). Between the trimmed V and J ends, which lost 7 bases and 3 bases, there was a span of 18 bases. CDR3 length: 15 amino acids. Germline V CDR1 and CDR2: MNHEY, SMNVEV (reference sequence). CDR3: CASTLGGAGDTEAFF. CDR3 DNA sequence: TGTGCCAGCACCTTGGGAGGGGCGGGGGACACTGAAGCTTTCTTT.

V is TRBV27 and J is TRBJ1-2; D gene ambiguous. The CDR3 has 14 amino acids. Germline values: CDR1 MNHEY, CDR2 SMNVEV (reference sequence). V was cut by 5 bases and J by 4 bases, with 14 bases left in between. This chain's CDR3 is CASSPRQASYGYTF. The DNA for the CDR3 is TGTGCCAGCAGTCCCCGGCAGGCGTCCTATGGCTACACCTTC.

The chain employs TRBV5-8 and TRBJ2-1; 7 nucleotides match TRBD1. The CDR3 runs 13 residues. V lost 4 bases to trimming and J lost 6 bases; unmatched junction nucleotides: 4. CDR1 is SGHTS, CDR2 YDEGEE, per germline. CDR3 loop: CASSNAGGNEQFF. The DNA of the CDR3 is TGTGCCAGCAGCAATGCAGGGGGCAATGAGCAGTTCTTC.

For the CDR3, the DNA is TGTGCCAGCAGCTTAGGGGCCGGGGGGTCCCACGAGCAGTACTTC. Translating it yields CASSLGAGGSHEQYF. The chain recombines TRBV7-4 with TRBJ2-7, with TRBD2 identical over 7 bases. CDR3 length equals 15 residues. V shed 1 base and J 5 bases; nucleotides not matched to a gene: 8. Germline V gene sequence: CDR1 SGHVT, CDR2 SQSDAQ.

This chain connects TRBV5-1 to TRBJ1-1, with unresolved D. Germline assignment: CDR1 SGHRS and CDR2 YFSETQ. CDR3 length equals 14 residues. Deletions cut 0 bases from V and 1 base from J, with 7 bases between. The CDR3 spells CASSLVPENTEAFF. CDR3 nucleotides: TGCGCCAGCAGCTTGGTTCCGGAGAACACTGAAGCTTTCTTT.

This chain uses TRBV4-1 with TRBJ2-5; D is possibly TRBD2 (5 bases). The germline CDR1 and CDR2 sequences are MGHRA and YSYEKL. The V end lost 0 bases, the J end lost 4 bases, and 12 bases lay between the germline ends. The CDR3 covers 15 residues. CDR3 bases: TGCGCCAGCAGCCAAGACGTCCATCGGGGAGAGACCCAGTACTTC. It yields the protein CASSQDVHRGETQYF.

V and J are TRBV7-9 and TRBJ1-6; D not certain. V was shortened by 2 bases and J by 10 bases, with 6 bases between the two germline ends. The CDR3 is 12 residues long. Per germline, CDR1 SEHNR and CDR2 FQNEAQ (reference sequence). The CDR3 DNA follows: TGTGCCAGCAGCTTACTGGCCTCACCCCTCCACTTT. Protein sequence: CASSLLASPLHF.

The V call is TRBV5-1, the J call TRBJ2-5; no clear D gene. Germline V CDR1 and CDR2: SGHRS, YFSETQ. This CDR3 has 14 amino acids. Between the trimmed V and J ends, which lost 2 bases and 1 base, there was a span of 9 bases. The CDR3 DNA reads as TGCGCCAGCAGCTTTGATTCCTTCCAAGAGACCCAGTACTTC. It is translated as CASSFDSFQETQYF.

The chain uses TRBV18 and TRBJ2-7; tentative D call: TRBD1 (6 bases). The CDR3 runs 15 residues. V lost 2 bases and J lost 6, with 17 bases in between. CDR1 and CDR2 (germline): KGHSH, LQKENI. CDR3 protein: CASSPSAGVIGEQYF. CDR3 in DNA: TGTGCCAGCTCACCATCCGCAGGGGTGATTGGCGAGCAGTACTTC.

The chain couples TRBV27 to TRBJ2-5; D remains ambiguous. From germline, CDR1 is MNHEY and CDR2 SMNVEV (reference sequence). This CDR3 comprises 13 residues. Trimming pared 2 bases from V and 4 bases from J, leaving 8 bases between. This CDR3 reads CASSLKRGETQYF. The CDR3 DNA sequence: TGTGCCAGCAGTTTAAAGCGAGGAGAGACCCAGTACTTC.

This chain uses TRBV7-9 with TRBJ2-5, with TRBD1 matching 7 bases. J lost 3 bases, V lost 4 bases, and 8 bases had no gene match. Germline V lookup: CDR1 SEHNR, CDR2 FQNEAQ (reference sequence). The CDR3 length is 15 residues. The CDR3 nucleotides are TGTGCCAGCAGCTCCTTGACAGGGATGAAAGAGACCCAGTACTTC. It yields the protein CASSSLTGMKETQYF.

The chain combines TRBV7-9 with TRBJ1-2, with a possible D match to TRBD1 (5 bases). The CDR3 consists of 13 residues. Looked up from germline, CDR1 is SEHNR and CDR2 is FQNEAQ (reference sequence). Deletions cut 1 base from V and 8 bases from J, with 11 bases between. The CDR3: CASSLVSGYGYTF. CDR3 bases: TGTGCCAGCAGCTTAGTTTCAGGGTACGGCTACACCTTC. Supplemented by reference TRBV7-9 and TRBJ1-2, the full variable domain reads DTGVSQNPRHKITKRGQNVTFRCDPISEHNRLYWYRQTLGQGPEFLTYFQNEAQLEKSRLLSDRFSAERPKGSFSTLEIQRTEQGDSAMYLCASSLVSGYGYTFGSGTRLTVV.

The J gene is TRBJ1-1, the V gene TRBV7-2; D is uncertain. The CDR3 is 18 amino acids. Per germline, CDR1 SGHTA and CDR2 FQGNSA. The ends were cut back, 1 base at V and 3 bases at J, with 21 bases in the middle. The CDR3 DNA sequence: TGTGCCAGCAGCTTAGGGCGGCTCCCAGGAAGATCCGACACTGAAGCTTTCTTT. Translating it yields CASSLGRLPGRSDTEAFF.

The chain links TRBV7-8 to TRBJ1-1; tentatively, D is TRBD1 (6 bases). The germline V and J ends were trimmed by 2 bases and 1 base, with 11 bases remaining between them. Germline CDR1 reads SGHVS; CDR2 reads FQNEAQ. This CDR3 has 15 residues. The CDR3 sequence: CASSLPGQRNTEAFF. The CDR3 bases are TGTGCCAGCAGCTTACCCGGACAGAGGAACACTGAAGCTTTCTTT. The variable domain in full, with the rest retrieved from reference TRBV7-8 and TRBJ1-1, is GAGVSQSPRYKVAKRGQDVALRCDPISGHVSLFWYQQALGQGPEFLTYFQNEAQLDKSGLPSDRFFAERPEGSVSTLKIQRTQQEDSAVYLCASSLPGQRNTEAFFGQGTRLTVV.

This clone was picked up a small number of times. The rearrangement uses TRBV10-3 and TRBJ1-1; D gene unclear. Germline lookup yields CDR1 ENHRY and CDR2 SYGVKD. Deletions cut 3 bases from V and 12 bases from J, with 14 bases between. The CDR3 consists of 12 residues. DNA of the CDR3: TGTGCCATCAGTGAAGCGTTAGGGTTTCCTTTCTTT. Protein: CAISEALGFPFF.

The genes are TRBV28 and TRBJ1-2; no reliable D call. Germline values: CDR1 MDHEN, CDR2 SYDVKM. The V end lost 5 bases, the J end lost 2 bases, and 15 bases lay between the germline ends. The CDR3 totals 15 residues. CDR3 nucleotide sequence: TGTGCCAGCAGTCCACCCCCAACAGACAACTATGGCTACACCTTC. Translated: CASSPPPTDNYGYTF.

This clone was seen a handful of times. This chain joins TRBV5-1 and TRBJ2-7, with 8 positions matching TRBD2. Trimming at V came to 5 bases and at J to 0 bases, leaving 7 bases not matched to a gene. From germline, CDR1 is SGHRS and CDR2 YFSETQ. The CDR3 has 15 amino acids. The CDR3 here is CASRVAGIPSYEQYF. DNA for the CDR3: TGCGCCAGCAGGGTAGCGGGGATCCCCTCCTACGAGCAGTACTTC.

This clone was observed a few times. The J gene is TRBJ2-7, the V gene TRBV9; D may match TRBD1 or TRBD2 (5 bases each). V dropped 0 bases and J dropped 5 bases, with 9 bases sitting between them. CDR1 is SGDLS, CDR2 YYNGEE, per germline. The CDR3 covers 13 residues. The DNA for the CDR3 is TGTGCCAGCAGCGTAGGGGGGACGAACGAGCAGTACTTC. Encoded protein: CASSVGGTNEQYF. Together with reference TRBV9 and TRBJ2-7, the CDR3 gives the full variable domain: DSGVTQTPKHLITATGQRVTLRCSPRSGDLSVYWYQQSLDQGLQFLIQYYNGEERAKGNILERFSAQQFPDLHSELNLSSLELGDSALYFCASSVGGTNEQYFGPGTRLTVT.

The chain links TRBV30 to TRBJ1-2; tentative D call: TRBD1 (6 bases). CDR3 length equals 14 residues. Germline CDR1 reads GTSNPN; CDR2 reads SVGIG (reference sequence). Trimming removed 3 bases at V and 2 bases at J, with 13 bases between. The DNA of the CDR3 is TGTGCCTGGAGGGTCCCCGGGACAAACTATGGCTACACCTTC. Translation gives CAWRVPGTNYGYTF.

By share, this clone ranks as large. The chain has TRBV7-9 and TRBJ1-2; D is unclear. Trimming cost V 7 bases and J 1 base, with 7 bases left between them. The germline CDR1 and CDR2 sequences are SEHNR and FQNEAQ (reference sequence). This CDR3 region has 12 residues. Here the CDR3 reads CASTLGNYGYTF. CDR3 nucleotides: TGTGCCAGCACCCTGGGTAACTATGGCTACACCTTC.

The chain couples TRBV30 to TRBJ1-6; weak D call: TRBD1 (5 bases). With 0 bases removed from V and 7 bases from J, the gap between germline ends came to 7 bases. Germline CDR1 reads GTSNPN; CDR2 reads SVGIG (reference sequence). The CDR3 sequence is 13 residues long. The CDR3 DNA sequence: TGTGCCTGGAGTGTGGCAGGGAATTCACCCCTCCACTTT. The encoded protein is CAWSVAGNSPLHF.

The V call is TRBV5-1, the J call TRBJ2-7; a possible D gene is TRBD1 (5 bases). Germline values: CDR1 SGHRS, CDR2 YFSETQ. This CDR3 comprises 15 residues. The V end lost 4 bases, the J end lost 2 bases, and 16 bases lay between the germline ends. CDR3 sequence (DNA): TGCGCCAGCAGCCGCACGACAGCAAACCCCTACGAGCAGTACTTC. Translation: CASSRTTANPYEQYF.